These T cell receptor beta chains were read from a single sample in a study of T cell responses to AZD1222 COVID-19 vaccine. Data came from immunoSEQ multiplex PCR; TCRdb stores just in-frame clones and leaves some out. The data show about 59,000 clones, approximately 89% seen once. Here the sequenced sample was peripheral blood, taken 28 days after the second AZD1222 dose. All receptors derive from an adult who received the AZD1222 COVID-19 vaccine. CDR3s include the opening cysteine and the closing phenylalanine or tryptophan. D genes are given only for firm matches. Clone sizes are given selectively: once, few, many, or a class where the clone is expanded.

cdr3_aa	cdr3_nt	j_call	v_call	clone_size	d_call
CASSLSDRGYEQYF	TGTGCCAGCAGCTTGAGCGACAGGGGTTACGAGCAGTACTTC	TRBJ2-7	TRBV7-9	-	TRBD1
CASSLWQGIFSTGELFF	TGTGCCAGCAGTTTATGGCAGGGAATATTTAGCACCGGGGAGCTGTTTTTT	TRBJ2-2	TRBV27	-	-
CASVTWGNQPQHF	TGTGCCAGCGTTACGTGGGGCAATCAGCCCCAGCATTTT	TRBJ1-5	TRBV12-3/TRBV12-4	-	-
CASSSQGASGNTIYF	TGCGCCAGCAGCTCGCAGGGGGCGTCTGGAAACACCATATATTTT	TRBJ1-3	TRBV5-1	-	TRBD1
CASRPYDRDLYGYTF	TGTGCCAGCAGACCTTATGACAGGGACTTATATGGCTACACCTTC	TRBJ1-2	TRBV28	-	TRBD1
CASSPFVQLETQYF	TGCGCCAGCAGCCCTTTTGTCCAACTAGAGACCCAGTACTTC	TRBJ2-5	TRBV5-1	-	-
CASSFQGSRNTEAFF	TGCGCCAGCAGCTTTCAGGGATCGCGGAACACTGAAGCTTTCTTT	TRBJ1-1	TRBV5-1	-	-
CASSEGGRVPLFF	TGTGCCAGCAGTGAAGGGGGCAGGGTCCCACTGTTTTTT	TRBJ1-4	TRBV25-1	-	-
CASSLDAGTDTQYF	TGTGCCAGCAGCTTAGACGCCGGCACAGATACGCAGTATTTT	TRBJ2-3	TRBV7-2	once	-
CASSFWGTDTQYF	TGTGCCAGCAGTTTCTGGGGGACAGATACGCAGTATTTT	TRBJ2-3	TRBV27	-	-
CASSQELTHSYEQYF	TGCGCCAGCAGCCAAGAACTGACCCACTCCTACGAGCAGTACTTC	TRBJ2-7	TRBV4-1	once	-
CASSLEQQPPVYTF	TGTGCCAGCAGCTTAGAGCAACAGCCTCCAGTCTACACCTTC	TRBJ1-2	TRBV7-2	-	-
CASSERGWSSYEQYF	TGTGCCAGCAGTGAACGGGGTTGGAGCTCCTACGAGCAGTACTTC	TRBJ2-7	TRBV2	-	-
CASSPRQGHTEAFF	TGCGCCAGCAGCCCACGACAGGGGCACACTGAAGCTTTCTTT	TRBJ1-1	TRBV4-1	few	TRBD1
CASNKDFPRGDTQYF	TGTGCCAGTAACAAGGACTTCCCGAGGGGAGATACGCAGTATTTT	TRBJ2-3	TRBV19	-	-
CASSPMGGNQPQHF	TGTGCCAGCAGCCCGATGGGGGGAAATCAGCCCCAGCATTTT	TRBJ1-5	TRBV6-5	-	-
CASSLGQGKETQYF	TGTGCCAGCAGCTTAGGACAGGGGAAAGAGACCCAGTACTTC	TRBJ2-5	TRBV11-2	-	TRBD1
CANSPLGYTF	TGCGCCAACTCACCGTTGGGCTACACCTTC	TRBJ1-2	TRBV10-1	-	-
CASSPPGASGSYEQYF	TGTGCCAGCAGCCCCCCAGGGGCTAGCGGGAGTTACGAGCAGTACTTC	TRBJ2-7	TRBV9	-	TRBD2
CASRRQGEPDTQYF	TGTGCCAGCAGGCGACAGGGAGAGCCAGATACGCAGTATTTT	TRBJ2-3	TRBV6-5	-	TRBD1
CASIPGTGSTEAFF	TGTGCCAGCATCCCCGGGACAGGGAGTACTGAAGCTTTCTTT	TRBJ1-1	TRBV5-4	-	TRBD1
CASSSTTGGTNYGYTF	TGTGCCAGTAGTAGCACAACAGGGGGCACTAACTATGGCTACACCTTC	TRBJ1-2	TRBV19	-	TRBD1
CASSSGQLSGNTIYF	TGTGCCAGCAGTTCGGGACAGCTCTCTGGAAACACCATATATTTT	TRBJ1-3	TRBV28	-	TRBD1
CASSFGRGGNQPQHF	TGTGCCAGCAGCTTCGGCAGGGGGGGTAATCAGCCCCAGCATTTT	TRBJ1-5	TRBV11-2	-	TRBD1
CASSFGMRETQYF	TGTGCCAGCAGCTTCGGTATGCGAGAGACCCAGTACTTC	TRBJ2-5	TRBV11-2	-	-
CASSRWDWDGDTQYF	TGTGCCAGCAGTAGGTGGGACTGGGATGGAGATACGCAGTATTTT	TRBJ2-3	TRBV9	few	-
CASSLVGRGEETQYF	TGTGCCAGCAGCTTAGTAGGCAGGGGGGAAGAGACCCAGTACTTC	TRBJ2-5	TRBV7-7	-	-
CASSLQGSGANVLTF	TGTGCCAGTAGTCTACAGGGATCCGGGGCCAACGTCCTGACTTTC	TRBJ2-6	TRBV19	-	-
CASKNRALANTEAFF	TGTGCCAGCAAAAACCGGGCCTTGGCTAACACTGAAGCTTTCTTT	TRBJ1-1	TRBV5-8	-	-
CASRRDETYEQYF	TGTGCCAGCAGAAGGGACGAAACCTACGAGCAGTACTTC	TRBJ2-7	TRBV6-5	-	-
CASSTRGNSYEQYF	TGTGCCAGCAGCACCAGGGGAAACTCCTACGAGCAGTACTTC	TRBJ2-7	TRBV7-8	once	-
CASSPQRGETQYF	TGTGCCAGCTCACCCCAGAGGGGAGAGACCCAGTACTTC	TRBJ2-5	TRBV18	-	-